This T cell receptor beta chain was sequenced during a study of OX40 agonist ivuxolimab in advanced cancers. Looking at the study overall: Participants, around 80% male, averaged approximately 56 years of age, ranging from roughly 23 to 90. Having had anti-PD-1, anti-PD-L1 or anti-CTLA-4 therapy before was allowed, and around 44% had some. Three patients, one with hepatocellular carcinoma and two with cutaneous melanoma, responded partially.

Trimming left V 6 bases short and J 5 bases short, with 11 bases between. In germline, CDR1 is MDHEN, CDR2 SYDVKM. The CDR3 has 13 amino acids. Using immunoSEQ multiplex PCR, the repertoire was profiled, and TCRdb retains in-frame clones only, with some absent. The sample has 60,000 to 85,000 clones, over 70% seen once; the top ten hold roughly 7.1%. This specimen was CD4+ or CD8+ T cells sorted from blood, taken in a trial of the OX40 agonist ivuxolimab. This clonotype was sampled from an adult with an advanced solid tumor such as melanoma, head and neck, liver or kidney cancer. This sequence joins TRBV28 and TRBJ1-5; TRBD1 might be the D (5 bases). This CDR3 is CASSSGGHQPQHF. In DNA form, the CDR3 reads TGTGCCAGCAGCTCTGGGGGACATCAGCCCCAGCATTTT.